This entry concerns a single T cell receptor beta chain. Trimming shortened V by 3 bases and J by 9 bases, and 9 bases separated the two germline ends. The CDR3 spans 13 residues. Germline V gives CDR1 SGHAT, CDR2 FQNNGV. The sample is drawn from a study of blood T cell repertoires in COVID-19. Overall study context: Researchers got acute and convalescent COVID-19 samples from the United States, Italy and Spain.

The age range of participants was 18 to 89 years, with residence in roughly 25 US areas. Participants were placed into cohorts based on the clinical history they reported. As handled by the study authors: Amplification of reference gene primers was used by the study to estimate nucleated cell counts. Clones were read by immunoSEQ multiplex PCR, and TCRdb kept only the in-frame ones, dropping some. V and J calls and clone size are given by that table; D and trimming were obtained from the DNA. The table has approximately 200,000 clones, around 88% seen once; the top ten hold over 7%. The sequenced sample consisted of PBMCs or T cells enriched from blood (not recorded which). The chain is built from TRBV11-2 and TRBJ1-6; D is unresolved. The origin of this receptor is a woman between 25 and 40 years old who had recovered from COVID-19. This CDR3 reads CASSLIAGSPLHF. In nucleotides, the CDR3 is TGTGCCAGCAGCTTGATCGCCGGTTCACCCCTCCACTTT. Full variable domain (outside the CDR3, taken from reference TRBV11-2 and TRBJ1-6): EAGVAQSPRYKIIEKRQSVAFWCNPISGHATLYWYQQILGQGPKLLIQFQNNGVVDDSQLPKDRFSAERLKGVDSTLKIQPAKLEDSAVYLCASSLIAGSPLHFGNGTRLTVT.